A selection of T cell receptor beta chains follows, all from one sample in a study of quantifying T cell responses using KT2 cells. TCRdb redid the calling of the UMI-ligation and nested PCR reads with MiXCR, one entry per CDR3 protein. The sample shows some 34,000 distinct CDR3 sequences, about a tenth of them seen only once. Material for sequencing was PBMCs spiked with cells of the T cell clone KT2. Every receptor here comes from a human donor. Each CDR3 is given without its conserved first and last residue. Each record gives: V gene, CDR3 protein.

TRBV27,ASPRGLAGGEYNEQF
TRBV18,ASSQGLNQPQH
TRBV25-1,ASSDTGKNQPQH
TRBV29-1,SVGAGSSTDTQY
TRBV7-9,ASSLFRQRIDSGANVLT
TRBV6-2/TRBV6-3,ASSYGGSGTDTQY
TRBV20-1,SASEGQVEQY
TRBV7-2,ASSPGGANSPLH
TRBV7-2,ASSLESPLGGGTYEQY
TRBV29-1,SVEGGGNTEAF
TRBV20-1,SVSRPGQGYNEQF
TRBV7-8,ASSRYGTGEYEQY
TRBV6-5,ASSAGGPQY
TRBV12-3/TRBV12-4,ASSLALGFGYT
TRBV2,ASSDGTGMASTDTQY
TRBV7-8,ASSTLQGDGYT
TRBV15,ATSRWDREGEKLF
TRBV27,ANPNRDMNYEQY
TRBV2,ASSDGPNTEAF
TRBV15,ATSRDRAQETQY
TRBV29-1,SVTETGSYEQY
TRBV7-6,ASSTRLRRKHEQY
TRBV7-2,ASSLVGGRADTQY
TRBV20-1,SARGPSGSPLH
TRBV7-7,ASSPDRVTEAF
TRBV11-2,ASSLVRATNEKLF
TRBV11-2,ASSLGGHLEQF
TRBV11-2,ASSLDSIVYHGQPQH